This T cell receptor beta chain was found in a study of identical twins. A single record per CDR3 protein comes from TCRdb applying MiXCR to the 5' RACE reads. The data show about 280,000 distinct CDR3 sequences, with 6.5% to 9.5% seen just once and around 2.1% held by the top ten. V was cut by 7 bases and J by 12 bases, with 13 bases left in between. The germline V gene encodes CDR1 SNHLY and CDR2 FYNNEI. The CDR3 runs 11 residues. There are a few counts of this clonotype. These records were also assigned to another study, of yellow fever vaccine responses in identical twins.

The sequencing sample was made of memory (CD45RO+) T cells sorted from blood. This rearrangement joins TRBV2 to TRBJ2-1, with D uncertain. The source of this sequence is a woman in her late teens or twenties in good health. DNA for the CDR3: TGTGCCAGCAAGCTAGAGAACTGGCAGTTCTTC. Its translation is CASKLENWQFF.